This passage covers 19 T cell receptor beta chains from one sample sequenced in a study of cytomegalovirus exposure and HLA in healthy donors. The primer mix had 60 Vbeta and 13 Jbeta primers. Here immunoSEQ multiplex PCR was the method, and the copy in TCRdb shows in-frame clones only, minus some. The repertoire has under 130,000 clones, about 80% of them found once; the top ten carry about 2.8%. The sequenced material came from PBMCs. The receptors here all came from a man in his fifties in good health and CMV-seropositive.

The chain employs TRBV4-2 and TRBJ1-3; D is perhaps TRBD1 (6 bases). The CDR3 sequence is 17 residues long. Germline V gene lookup returns CDR1 LGHNA and CDR2 YNFKEQ. V was cut by 5 bases and J by 4 bases, with 21 bases left in between. DNA for the CDR3: TGTGCCAGCAGCTCCCGGGACGGGGGGCGCGAAGGAAACACCATATATTTT. It translates to CASSSRDGGREGNTIYF.

This clone appeared once. The chain recombines TRBV7-2 with TRBJ1-5; the match to TRBD1 covers 8 bases. The CDR3 covers 14 residues. V shed 3 bases and J 4 bases; nucleotides not matched to a gene: 2. Germline values: CDR1 SGHTA, CDR2 FQGNSA. The CDR3 spells CASSFGQGNQPQHF. For the CDR3, the DNA is TGTGCCAGCAGCTTTGGACAGGGTAATCAGCCCCAGCATTTT.

This sequence joins TRBV13 and TRBJ2-2; 7 bases fit TRBD1. The CDR3 runs 16 residues. Losses at the gene ends were 2 bases for V and 6 bases for J; bases not matched to a gene: 9. Germline V gives CDR1 PRHDT, CDR2 FYEKMQ (reference sequence). As DNA, the CDR3 is TGTGCCAGCAGCTTACTAACAGGGGAGAAGGCCGGGGAGCTGTTTTTT. Its translation is CASSLLTGEKAGELFF.

The rearrangement uses TRBV2 and TRBJ2-7; a weak D match, TRBD2 (6 bases). This CDR3 is built from 12 residues. CDR1 SNHLY and CDR2 FYNNEI come from the germline V gene. V was cut by 3 bases and J by 7 bases, with 10 bases left in between. DNA of the CDR3: TGTGCCAGCAGTGATGCGGGGCGGGAGCAGTACTTC. This encodes CASSDAGREQYF.

The chain links TRBV27 to TRBJ2-4; the D is unclear. The CDR3 is 18 residues long. The germline V gene has CDR1 MNHEY and CDR2 SMNVEV (reference sequence). V was pared by 5 bases and J by 6 bases, with 26 bases between. This CDR3 is CASSPSPSRTGSGNIQYF. The CDR3, as DNA: TGTGCCAGCAGTCCCTCACCCTCTCGTACCGGGTCCGGAAACATTCAGTACTTC.

The J gene is TRBJ2-2, the V gene TRBV2; D is unresolved. The CDR3 has 14 residues. Germline V gives CDR1 SNHLY, CDR2 FYNNEI. V lost 4 bases and J lost 1, with 7 bases in between. CDR3 DNA: TGTGCCAGCAGTGCTCAGCGGAACACCGGGGAGCTGTTTTTT. This encodes CASSAQRNTGELFF. The whole variable domain, filled in from reference TRBV2 and TRBJ2-2, reads EPEVTQTPSHQVTQMGQEVILRCVPISNHLYFYWYRQILGQKVEFLVSFYNNEISEKSEIFDDQFSVERPDGSNFTLKIRSTKLEDSAMYFCASSAQRNTGELFFGEGSRLTVL.

The V call is TRBV5-1, the J call TRBJ2-1; 13 bases match TRBD2. V was pared by 2 bases and J by 10 bases, with 6 bases of the junction left unmatched. Germline CDR1 is SGHRS and CDR2 is YFSETQ. This CDR3 has 15 amino acids. The DNA of the CDR3 is TGCGCCAGCAGCTTTACTAGCGGGGGGGCAAAAGAGCAGTTCTTC. This translates into CASSFTSGGAKEQFF.

V and J are TRBV4-2 and TRBJ1-1, with 8 positions matching TRBD1. Germline CDR1 is LGHNA and CDR2 is YNFKEQ. The CDR3 covers 18 residues. V was pared by 0 bases and J by 5 bases, with 14 bases of the junction left unmatched. The CDR3 DNA is TGTGCCAGCAGCCAAGAACTAGGCAGGGGGCGGACTTTTACTGAAGCTTTCTTT. This translates into CASSQELGRGRTFTEAFF.

This chain links TRBV18 with TRBJ2-7; D may be TRBD1 (6 bases). Germline V CDR1 and CDR2: KGHSH, LQKENI. The CDR3 sequence is 14 residues long. Trimming left V 2 bases short and J 2 bases short, with 10 bases between. CDR3 protein: CASSPSAGAYEQYF. In DNA form, the CDR3 reads TGTGCCAGCTCACCATCGGCAGGGGCCTACGAGCAGTACTTC. Full variable domain (outside the CDR3, taken from reference TRBV18 and TRBJ2-7): NAGVMQNPRHLVRRRGQEARLRCSPMKGHSHVYWYRQLPEEGLKFMVYLQKENIIDESGMPKERFSAEFPKEGPSILRIQQVVRGDSAAYFCASSPSAGAYEQYFGPGTRLTVT.

This sequence joins TRBV27 and TRBJ2-5, with a tentative D call TRBD2 (7 bases). The V gene's germline CDR1 is MNHEY and CDR2 SMNVEV (reference sequence). The V end was cut by 5 bases, the J end by 4 bases, with 26 bases between. The CDR3 runs to 18 residues. The CDR3 bases are TGTGCCAGCAGTCGGAACTCCCCGCTAGGGGGGGCAGGAGAGACCCAGTACTTC. Its protein product is CASSRNSPLGGAGETQYF.

The count of this clone is one. V and J are TRBV18 and TRBJ2-4; 8 bases line up with TRBD1. Germline CDR1 is KGHSH and CDR2 is LQKENI. With 2 bases clipped from V and 1 base from J, the junction kept 4 bases outside the gene matches. The CDR3 totals 16 residues. CDR3 residues: CASSPTGGKAKNIQYF. The CDR3 DNA reads TGTGCCAGCTCACCAACAGGGGGGAAGGCCAAAAACATTCAGTACTTC.

As for this clone: One end of the junction is discordant with germline, which a read error may explain. Other DNA sequences in the same sample also yield this CDR3. The chain recombines TRBV7-9 with TRBJ2-2; TRBD2 agrees at 8 bases. Per germline, CDR1 SEHNR and CDR2 FQNEAQ (reference sequence). The CDR3 length is 18 residues. The CDR3 spells CASSLGRVSGANTGELFF. The CDR3 DNA reads as TGTGCCAGCAGCTTAGGGAGGGTTAGCGGGGCGAACACCGGAGAGCTGTTTTTT.

The chain carries TRBV9 and TRBJ1-2; D perhaps matches TRBD1 (5 bases). CDR1 is SGDLS, CDR2 YYNGEE, per germline. CDR3 length: 14 amino acids. V gave up 4 bases and J gave up 4 bases, with 14 bases separating them. The DNA for the CDR3 is TGTGCCAGCAGCCCTAGCGAGGGACCCTATGGCTACACCTTC. It specifies CASSPSEGPYGYTF.

This CDR3 reads CAWSRGGNTEAFF. The CDR3, as DNA: TGTGCCTGGAGTCGGGGGGGAAACACTGAAGCTTTCTTT. V is TRBV30 and J is TRBJ1-1, with D perhaps TRBD1 (5 bases). V was clipped by 2 bases and J by 2 bases, with 9 bases between them. CDR1 is GTSNPN, CDR2 SVGIG, per germline (reference sequence). There are 13 residues in the CDR3.

This chain joins TRBV7-9 and TRBJ2-2, with 8 bases identical to TRBD1. This CDR3 is 16 amino acids long. Trimming at V came to 1 base and at J to 4 bases, leaving 5 bases not matched to a gene. Germline assignment: CDR1 SEHNR and CDR2 FQNEAQ (reference sequence). The CDR3 nucleotides are TGTGCCAGCAGCTTAGAAGGGACAGGATCCACCGGGGAGCTGTTTTTT. It specifies CASSLEGTGSTGELFF.

V is TRBV27 and J is TRBJ1-5; maybe TRBD1 (6 bases). The CDR3 has 14 amino acids. Trimming cost V 0 bases and J 8 bases, with 11 bases left between them. Germline V gives CDR1 MNHEY, CDR2 SMNVEV (reference sequence). The CDR3 bases are TGTGCCAGCAGTTTATCACAGGGATATGAGCCCCAGCATTTT. Protein: CASSLSQGYEPQHF.

This chain connects TRBV6-1 to TRBJ2-1, with D uncertain. The CDR3 runs 12 residues. V was trimmed by 8 bases and J by 3 bases, leaving 8 bases between them. Germline V CDR1 and CDR2: MNHNS, SASEGT. The CDR3 region is CASSADYNEQFF. CDR3 sequence (DNA): TGTGCCAGCTCCGCGGACTACAATGAGCAGTTCTTC.

This clone was seen only a few times. The chain combines TRBV23-1 with TRBJ1-2; no clear D gene. TRBV23-1 is recorded as an ORF, its role being uncertain. This CDR3 contains 15 residues. V lost 0 bases, J lost 1 base, and 9 bases lay in between. CDR3 DNA: TGCGCCAGCAGTCAATCCCACAGCTATAACTATGGCTACACCTTC. This sequence encodes CASSQSHSYNYGYTF.

This sequence joins TRBV5-4 and TRBJ2-7; 8 nucleotides match TRBD1. The CDR3 is made up of 13 amino acids. V gave up 4 bases and J gave up 5 bases; unmatched junction bases: 5. Germline V gives CDR1 SGHNT, CDR2 YYREEE (reference sequence). The CDR3 bases are TGTGCCAGCAGCAGGGGACAGGCAAACGAGCAGTACTTC. Its protein is CASSRGQANEQYF.